Listed below are T cell receptor beta chains from one sample, sequenced in a study of T-cell memory formation after mild COVID-19. Using its own MiXCR run on the 5' RACE reads, TCRdb lists one record per CDR3 protein. The sample includes roughly 380,000 distinct CDR3 sequences, approximately 27% of them seen just once. Material for sequencing was PBMCs or a T cell subset sorted from them (not recorded which). These receptors originate from an adult woman who had mild COVID-19 (a few samples of this study predate the infection). Cell type and time point are not known. The CDR3 runs from the conserved cysteine through the conserved F or W. The D gene is left open where the match is weak. Only some rows state a clone size, as once, few, many or a class for expanded clones.

>-|-|TRBJ2-1|TRBV29-1
TGCAGCGTTGCTGACAGCACCTACAATGAGCAGTTCTTC
CSVADSTYNEQFF
>TRBD1|few|TRBJ2-7|TRBV7-2
TGTGCCAGCAGCACCTCCGGGACAGGGGGCCTCTACGAGCAGTACTTC
CASSTSGTGGLYEQYF
>-|-|TRBJ2-2|TRBV29-1
TGCAGCGTTGAAAGCCACAGCACCGGGGAGCTGTTTTTT
CSVESHSTGELFF
>-|few|TRBJ1-5|TRBV4-1
TGCGCCAGCAGCCAAGACGGAAGCAGGGCTCAGCCCCAGCATTTT
CASSQDGSRAQPQHF
>-|many|TRBJ1-1|TRBV5-1
TGCGCCAGCAGCTTGCTGGGAAGCGACATGAACACTGAAGCTTTCTTT
CASSLLGSDMNTEAFF
>-|-|TRBJ2-3|TRBV12-3/TRBV12-4
TGTGCCAGCAGTTTTAACCGGTACACAGATACGCAGTATTTT
CASSFNRYTDTQYF
>-|few|TRBJ2-7|TRBV7-8
TGTGCCAGCAGCTTAAGGGCAGGACAAATCTACGAGCAGTACTTC
CASSLRAGQIYEQYF
>-|few|TRBJ2-7|TRBV18
TGTGCCAGCTCACCACCGTGGACGAACGAGCAGTACTTC
CASSPPWTNEQYF
>-|few|TRBJ1-2|TRBV20-1
TGCAGGGTCCCTGGCTACACCTTC
CRVPGYTF
>-|-|TRBJ2-3|TRBV7-8
TGTGCCAGCAGCTTCTGGAGATGGACAGATACGCAGTATTTT
CASSFWRWTDTQYF
>-|-|TRBJ2-7|TRBV6-5
TGTGCCAGCAGTTACGTTCAGGGGTCCTACGAGCAGTACTTC
CASSYVQGSYEQYF
>-|-|TRBJ2-7|TRBV2
TGTGCCAGCTCCCGGGATCGACCTTCCGAGCAGTACTTC
CASSRDRPSEQYF
>-|few|TRBJ2-3|TRBV4-1
TGCGCCAGCAGCCAAGCAGTTGCAGGGGGAGGCGCAGATACGCAGTATTTT
CASSQAVAGGGADTQYF
>-|-|TRBJ1-3|TRBV18
TGTGCCAGCTCACCACCGTTGGCCTCTGGAAACACCATATATTTT
CASSPPLASGNTIYF
>TRBD2|-|TRBJ2-7|TRBV7-9
TGTGCCAGCAGCTCAAGCCCGGGACTAGCGGGGAACGAGCAGTACTTC
CASSSSPGLAGNEQYF
>-|few|TRBJ2-5|TRBV23-1
TGCGCCAGCGTAAGAGGCCTACCACCATCCCAAGAGACCCAGTACTTC
CASVRGLPPSQETQYF
>-|many|TRBJ2-3|TRBV4-2
TGTGCCAGCAGCCAAGATGTCGCAGATACGCAGTATTTT
CASSQDVADTQYF
>-|-|TRBJ2-1|TRBV7-9
TGTGCCAGCAGCTTCACCGCCAATGAGCAGTTCTTC
CASSFTANEQFF
>-|many|TRBJ2-5|TRBV5-5
TGTGCCAGCAGCGTGGTTGGGGGTGGTGATGAGACCCAGTACTTC
CASSVVGGGDETQYF
>-|many|TRBJ1-1|TRBV7-2
TGTGCCAGCAGCTTAACCCCGAACACTGAAGCTTTCTTT
CASSLTPNTEAFF
>TRBD1|-|TRBJ2-1|TRBV5-5
TGTGCCAGCAGCGACGCGGGACAGGGTTACGATGAGCAGTTCTTC
CASSDAGQGYDEQFF
>TRBD1|-|TRBJ2-7|TRBV10-3
TGTGCGGTAAGCCGGGACAGGGGATCCTACGAGCAGTACTTC
CAVSRDRGSYEQYF
>-|-|TRBJ1-5|TRBV20-1
TGCAGTGCTTGGGACCCCCTTAATAGCAATCAGCCCCAGCATTTT
CSAWDPLNSNQPQHF